The T cell receptor (beta chain) described here comes from a study of blood T cell repertoires in COVID-19. Across the whole study: COVID-19 samples collected from the United States, Italy and Spain covered acute and convalescent phases.

Generated by immunoSEQ multiplex PCR, the TCRdb table keeps only in-frame clones and is missing some. The sample contains a few hundred thousand clones, 70% to 90% of which appear only once. The V end lost 3 bases, the J end lost 2 bases, and 10 bases lay between the germline ends. The CDR3 runs 15 residues. Germline CDR1 SGHDN, CDR2 FVKESK. Cohort assignment relied on participant-reported clinical history. Symptom resolution, clearance, or two negative PCRs marked donors in Cohort 3 as recovered. The sample was PBMCs or T cells enriched from blood (not recorded which). The sequence derives from a man between 25 and 39 years old who had recovered from COVID-19. The chain is built from TRBV14 and TRBJ2-2, with D unclear. CDR3 coding DNA: TGTGCCAGCAGCCAGACGAGGTCTAACACCGGGGAGCTGTTTTTT. Its translation is CASSQTRSNTGELFF.